The clone carrying this T cell receptor beta chain came up once. In the original analysis: Scientists estimated how many nucleated cells there were by amplifying reference gene primers. Profiling relied on immunoSEQ multiplex PCR, and the TCRdb table lists in-frame clones only, not all of them. V, J and clone size were drawn from that table, and D and trimming were deduced from the DNA. The sample has around 470,000 clones, approximately 89% seen once. Germline V gene data show CDR1 as SGHTS and CDR2 as YDEGEE. This CDR3 is 13 amino acids long. V lost 4 bases and J 2 bases, leaving 9 bases between the germline ends. The Seattle patients joined while their infection was active and were tracked longitudinally afterward. This sample was included in a study of blood T cell repertoires in COVID-19. Whole-study context: COVID-19 samples collected from the United States, Italy and Spain covered acute and convalescent phases. PBMCs, B-cell-depleted T cells, or T cells provided the cDNA or gDNA that made up the material.

V usage is TRBV5-8 and J usage is TRBJ1-1; no firm D call. The clonotype originates from a man aged 18 to 30 with COVID-19, enrolled during active disease. The source material was peripheral blood. DNA for the CDR3: TGTGCCAGCAGCCCCCGGTTAAACACTGAAGCTTTCTTT. It specifies CASSPRLNTEAFF.